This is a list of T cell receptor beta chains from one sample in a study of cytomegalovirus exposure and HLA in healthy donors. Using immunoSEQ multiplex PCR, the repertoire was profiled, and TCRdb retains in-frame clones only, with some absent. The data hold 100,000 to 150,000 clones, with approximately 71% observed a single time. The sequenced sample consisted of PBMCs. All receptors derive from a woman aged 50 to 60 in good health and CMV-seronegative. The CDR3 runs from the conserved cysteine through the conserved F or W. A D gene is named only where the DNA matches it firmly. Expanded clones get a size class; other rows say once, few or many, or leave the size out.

CDR3 protein: CASSLSPTGVSNQPQHF
CDR3 DNA: TGTGCCAGCAGTTTATCCCCCACAGGGGTTAGCAATCAGCCCCAGCATTTT
D gene: TRBD1
J gene: TRBJ1-5
clone size: -
V gene: TRBV27

CDR3 protein: CASSSTGTAGKLFF
CDR3 DNA: TGTGCCAGCAGTTCCACAGGGACGGCAGGAAAACTGTTTTTT
D gene: -
J gene: TRBJ1-4
clone size: -
V gene: TRBV27

CDR3 protein: CASSDPLGVPGEQFF
CDR3 DNA: TGTGCCAGCAGTGACCCTCTAGGAGTACCGGGAGAGCAGTTCTTC
D gene: -
J gene: TRBJ2-1
clone size: -
V gene: TRBV25-1

CDR3 protein: CASRNSGWEYTDTQYF
CDR3 DNA: TGTGCCAGCAGAAATAGCGGTTGGGAATACACAGATACGCAGTATTTT
D gene: -
J gene: TRBJ2-3
clone size: once
V gene: TRBV28

CDR3 protein: CASSPRTSGSGETQYF
CDR3 DNA: TGTGCCAGCAGCCCGCGAACTAGCGGGAGTGGAGAGACCCAGTACTTC
D gene: TRBD2
J gene: TRBJ2-5
clone size: -
V gene: TRBV7-8

CDR3 protein: CASVSGSVPGELFF
CDR3 DNA: TGTGCCAGCGTTAGCGGGAGTGTCCCCGGGGAGCTGTTTTTT
D gene: TRBD2
J gene: TRBJ2-2
clone size: -
V gene: TRBV27

CDR3 protein: CASSEQENEQFF
CDR3 DNA: TGTGCCAGCAGCGAACAGGAGAATGAGCAGTTCTTC
D gene: -
J gene: TRBJ2-1
clone size: -
V gene: TRBV7-9

CDR3 protein: CASSLSYTLIYEQYF
CDR3 DNA: TGTGCCAGCAGCTTAAGTTACACCCTTATCTACGAGCAGTACTTC
D gene: -
J gene: TRBJ2-7
clone size: -
V gene: TRBV11-2

CDR3 protein: CASSLARGGSTDTQYF
CDR3 DNA: TGTGCCAGCAGCTTAGCCCGCGGAGGAAGCACAGATACGCAGTATTTT
D gene: -
J gene: TRBJ2-3
clone size: -
V gene: TRBV7-6

CDR3 protein: CSVGQGASQPQHF
CDR3 DNA: TGCAGCGTTGGACAGGGAGCGAGTCAGCCCCAGCATTTT
D gene: TRBD1
J gene: TRBJ1-5
clone size: -
V gene: TRBV29-1

CDR3 protein: CASSLQGSHEQYF
CDR3 DNA: TGTGCCAGCAGTCTACAGGGATCCCACGAGCAGTACTTC
D gene: -
J gene: TRBJ2-7
clone size: -
V gene: TRBV27

CDR3 protein: CASSQGEGSYEQYF
CDR3 DNA: TGCGCCAGCAGCCAAGGAGAGGGATCCTACGAGCAGTACTTC
D gene: -
J gene: TRBJ2-7
clone size: few
V gene: TRBV4-3

CDR3 protein: CASWGGPNEQFF
CDR3 DNA: TGTGCCAGCTGGGGGGGCCCAAATGAGCAGTTCTTC
D gene: -
J gene: TRBJ2-1
clone size: -
V gene: TRBV6-6

CDR3 protein: CASSNFGQGQETQYF
CDR3 DNA: TGTGCCAGCAGCAATTTTGGACAGGGGCAAGAGACCCAGTACTTC
D gene: -
J gene: TRBJ2-5
clone size: -
V gene: TRBV21-1

CDR3 protein: CASGDRVANTEQFF
CDR3 DNA: TGTGCCAGCGGAGACAGGGTAGCGAACACTGAGCAGTTCTTC
D gene: TRBD1
J gene: TRBJ2-1
clone size: -
V gene: TRBV7-8

CDR3 protein: CSASYDTQYF
CDR3 DNA: TGCAGTGCTAGTTATGATACGCAGTATTTT
D gene: -
J gene: TRBJ2-3
clone size: -
V gene: TRBV20-1

CDR3 protein: CASSLETGEINSPLHF
CDR3 DNA: TGTGCCAGCAGTTTGGAAACAGGCGAAATTAATTCACCCCTCCACTTT
D gene: -
J gene: TRBJ1-6
clone size: -
V gene: TRBV28

CDR3 protein: CASSGWGGSGANVLTF
CDR3 DNA: TGTGCCAGTAGTGGTTGGGGAGGCTCTGGGGCCAACGTCCTGACTTTC
D gene: -
J gene: TRBJ2-6
clone size: -
V gene: TRBV19

CDR3 protein: CASSPIVEGTDTQYF
CDR3 DNA: TGTGCCAGCTCCCCCATAGTGGAGGGCACAGATACGCAGTATTTT
D gene: -
J gene: TRBJ2-3
clone size: -
V gene: TRBV18

CDR3 protein: CASSPDGSSYNEQFF
CDR3 DNA: TGTGCCAGCAGTCCGGACGGGAGCTCCTACAATGAGCAGTTCTTC
D gene: -
J gene: TRBJ2-1
clone size: few
V gene: TRBV27

CDR3 protein: CASSIGRLGVEGGTDTQYF
CDR3 DNA: TGTGCCAGTAGTATCGGTCGACTCGGAGTAGAGGGCGGCACAGATACGCAGTATTTT
D gene: -
J gene: TRBJ2-3
clone size: -
V gene: TRBV19

CDR3 protein: CASSLTSGEQFF
CDR3 DNA: TGTGCCAGCAGCCTAACTAGCGGTGAGCAGTTCTTC
D gene: TRBD2
J gene: TRBJ2-1
clone size: -
V gene: TRBV7-6

CDR3 protein: CASSPKLASTDTQYF
CDR3 DNA: TGTGCCAGCAGCCCGAAACTAGCGAGCACAGATACGCAGTATTTT
D gene: TRBD2
J gene: TRBJ2-3
clone size: -
V gene: TRBV11-3

CDR3 protein: CASSADRSNTGELFF
CDR3 DNA: TGTGCCAGCAGTGCAGACAGGTCGAACACCGGGGAGCTGTTTTTT
D gene: -
J gene: TRBJ2-2
clone size: once
V gene: TRBV2

CDR3 protein: CASSLGGGVGEQYF
CDR3 DNA: TGTGCCAGCAGTTTAGGGGGCGGAGTTGGCGAGCAGTACTTC
D gene: -
J gene: TRBJ2-7
clone size: -
V gene: TRBV27

CDR3 protein: CAWNFVLVKGKMNTEAFF
CDR3 DNA: TGTGCCTGGAATTTCGTCCTGGTGAAGGGGAAAATGAACACTGAAGCTTTCTTT
D gene: -
J gene: TRBJ1-1
clone size: -
V gene: TRBV30

CDR3 protein: CAITDPGQQETQYF
CDR3 DNA: TGTGCCATCACCGACCCGGGACAGCAAGAGACCCAGTACTTC
D gene: TRBD1
J gene: TRBJ2-5
clone size: -
V gene: TRBV10-3

CDR3 protein: CASSHQGGGELFF
CDR3 DNA: TGTGCCAGCAGCCACCAGGGCGGCGGGGAGCTGTTTTTT
D gene: -
J gene: TRBJ2-2
clone size: -
V gene: TRBV28

CDR3 protein: CASSQDRGSTEAFF
CDR3 DNA: TGCGCCAGCAGCCAAGACAGGGGTTCCACTGAAGCTTTCTTT
D gene: -
J gene: TRBJ1-1
clone size: few
V gene: TRBV4-1

CDR3 protein: CSVDLGPEQYF
CDR3 DNA: TGCAGCGTTGATCTAGGCCCCGAGCAGTACTTC
D gene: -
J gene: TRBJ2-7
clone size: -
V gene: TRBV29-1

CDR3 protein: CASSSRTGGNYGYTF
CDR3 DNA: TGTGCCAGCAGCTCCCGAACAGGGGGAAACTATGGCTACACCTTC
D gene: -
J gene: TRBJ1-2
clone size: -
V gene: TRBV21-1

CDR3 protein: CASSPIGLAADTQYF
CDR3 DNA: TGTGCCAGCAGTCCCATTGGACTAGCGGCAGATACGCAGTATTTT
D gene: TRBD2
J gene: TRBJ2-3
clone size: -
V gene: TRBV27

CDR3 protein: CASSPLVWETQYF
CDR3 DNA: TGTGCCAGCAGCCCCCTAGTCTGGGAGACCCAGTACTTC
D gene: -
J gene: TRBJ2-5
clone size: few
V gene: TRBV7-2

CDR3 protein: CASSRQGYGYTF
CDR3 DNA: TGTGCCAGCAGCCGACAGGGCTATGGCTACACCTTC
D gene: TRBD1
J gene: TRBJ1-2
clone size: few
V gene: TRBV7-2

CDR3 protein: CASSLDWVNTGELFF
CDR3 DNA: TGCGCCAGCAGCCTCGACTGGGTGAACACCGGGGAGCTGTTTTTT
D gene: -
J gene: TRBJ2-2
clone size: once
V gene: TRBV4-3

CDR3 protein: CSVSLYTEAFF
CDR3 DNA: TGCAGTGTAAGCCTATACACTGAAGCTTTCTTT
D gene: -
J gene: TRBJ1-1
clone size: few
V gene: TRBV20-1

CDR3 protein: CASSLSTSGYEQYF
CDR3 DNA: TGTGCCAGCAGTCTTAGCACTAGTGGGTACGAGCAGTACTTC
D gene: -
J gene: TRBJ2-7
clone size: few
V gene: TRBV27

CDR3 protein: CASSLVGDEQYF
CDR3 DNA: TGTGCCAGCAGCTTGGTAGGGGACGAGCAGTACTTC
D gene: -
J gene: TRBJ2-7
clone size: -
V gene: TRBV11-3

CDR3 protein: CASSQGNGLVATNEKLFF
CDR3 DNA: TGCGCCAGCAGCCAAGGTAACGGTCTGGTGGCAACTAATGAAAAACTGTTTTTT
D gene: -
J gene: TRBJ1-4
clone size: -
V gene: TRBV4-3

CDR3 protein: CASYQERPGDEQFF
CDR3 DNA: TGCGCCAGCTACCAAGAAAGGCCGGGAGACGAGCAGTTCTTC
D gene: -
J gene: TRBJ2-1
clone size: few
V gene: TRBV23-1

CDR3 protein: CSARPWPPFYSYNSPLHF
CDR3 DNA: TGCAGCGCTAGACCCTGGCCCCCTTTTTACTCCTATAATTCACCCCTCCACTTT
D gene: -
J gene: TRBJ1-6
clone size: -
V gene: TRBV29-1

CDR3 protein: CASSPEPGGDEQFF
CDR3 DNA: TGTGCCAGCAGCCCCGAACCGGGAGGAGATGAGCAGTTCTTC
D gene: TRBD2
J gene: TRBJ2-1
clone size: -
V gene: TRBV7-7

CDR3 protein: CASSLRGQPQHF
CDR3 DNA: TGTGCCAGCAGTTTGAGAGGTCAGCCCCAGCATTTT
D gene: -
J gene: TRBJ1-5
clone size: -
V gene: TRBV28

CDR3 protein: CASSRGAGGTEAFF
CDR3 DNA: TGTGCCAGCAGCAGAGGAGCAGGGGGCACTGAAGCTTTCTTT
D gene: TRBD1
J gene: TRBJ1-1
clone size: -
V gene: TRBV6-5

CDR3 protein: CASSRLGSKGADTQYF
CDR3 DNA: TGTGCCAGCAGCCGGCTTGGTAGCAAGGGAGCAGATACGCAGTATTTT
D gene: -
J gene: TRBJ2-3
clone size: -
V gene: TRBV11-2

CDR3 protein: CASSAFTGTGTHEQYF
CDR3 DNA: TGTGCCAGCAGCGCGTTTACCGGGACAGGGACTCACGAGCAGTACTTC
D gene: TRBD1
J gene: TRBJ2-7
clone size: -
V gene: TRBV5-6

CDR3 protein: CASSPQTRGPYEQYF
CDR3 DNA: TGCGCCAGCAGCCCCCAGACTAGAGGGCCGTACGAGCAGTACTTC
D gene: -
J gene: TRBJ2-7
clone size: -
V gene: TRBV4-3

CDR3 protein: CASSESGHIYNEQFF
CDR3 DNA: TGCGCCAGCAGTGAGTCGGGACACATCTACAATGAGCAGTTCTTC
D gene: -
J gene: TRBJ2-1
clone size: -
V gene: TRBV10-2

CDR3 protein: CASSLGIAGEYNEQFF
CDR3 DNA: TGTGCCAGCAGCTTGGGGATAGCGGGAGAATACAATGAGCAGTTCTTC
D gene: TRBD2
J gene: TRBJ2-1
clone size: -
V gene: TRBV7-9

CDR3 protein: CAISASGTEAGYTF
CDR3 DNA: TGTGCCATCAGTGCATCCGGGACAGAGGCTGGCTACACCTTC
D gene: TRBD1
J gene: TRBJ1-2
clone size: -
V gene: TRBV10-3

CDR3 protein: CASSLLGLAGKTAYEQYF
CDR3 DNA: TGTGCCAGCAGTTTACTGGGACTAGCGGGAAAAACGGCCTACGAGCAGTACTTC
D gene: TRBD2
J gene: TRBJ2-7
clone size: -
V gene: TRBV28

CDR3 protein: CASSQDWRGSTDTQYF
CDR3 DNA: TGCGCCAGCAGCCAAGATTGGCGGGGCTCCACGGATACGCAGTATTTT
D gene: -
J gene: TRBJ2-3
clone size: -
V gene: TRBV4-3

CDR3 protein: CASSQPQGRVETQYF
CDR3 DNA: TGTGCCAGCAGCCAACCGCAGGGGAGGGTAGAGACCCAGTACTTC
D gene: -
J gene: TRBJ2-5
clone size: -
V gene: TRBV5-4

CDR3 protein: CASSKGCKGTTDSYEQYF
CDR3 DNA: TGTGCCAGCAGCAAAGGGTGTAAGGGGACAACGGACTCCTACGAGCAGTACTTC
D gene: -
J gene: TRBJ2-7
clone size: -
V gene: TRBV21-1

CDR3 protein: CASRPGLAVSSGANVLTF
CDR3 DNA: TGTGCAAGTCGCCCTGGACTAGCGGTCAGCTCTGGGGCCAACGTCCTGACTTTC
D gene: -
J gene: TRBJ2-6
clone size: -
V gene: TRBV12-2